Sequencing of this T cell receptor beta chain was carried out in a study of control samples from healthy donors and cancer patients. Assay: immunoSEQ multiplex PCR; the TCRdb copy retains only in-frame clones and omits some. Of about 190,000 clones in the sample, about 90% are singletons; the top ten hold about 1.7%. CDR3 size: 15 residues. The V end lost 5 bases, the J end lost 6 bases, and 17 bases lay between the germline ends. Per germline, CDR1 MNHEY and CDR2 SMNVEV (reference sequence). The sequence derives from a man aged 25-45 years in good health. The chain has TRBV27 and TRBJ2-1; D is possibly TRBD1 (6 bases). Specimen: blood. The CDR3 spells CASSPSWGPRNEQFF. In nucleotides, the CDR3 is TGTGCCAGCAGTCCTTCCTGGGGGCCCCGCAATGAGCAGTTCTTC.